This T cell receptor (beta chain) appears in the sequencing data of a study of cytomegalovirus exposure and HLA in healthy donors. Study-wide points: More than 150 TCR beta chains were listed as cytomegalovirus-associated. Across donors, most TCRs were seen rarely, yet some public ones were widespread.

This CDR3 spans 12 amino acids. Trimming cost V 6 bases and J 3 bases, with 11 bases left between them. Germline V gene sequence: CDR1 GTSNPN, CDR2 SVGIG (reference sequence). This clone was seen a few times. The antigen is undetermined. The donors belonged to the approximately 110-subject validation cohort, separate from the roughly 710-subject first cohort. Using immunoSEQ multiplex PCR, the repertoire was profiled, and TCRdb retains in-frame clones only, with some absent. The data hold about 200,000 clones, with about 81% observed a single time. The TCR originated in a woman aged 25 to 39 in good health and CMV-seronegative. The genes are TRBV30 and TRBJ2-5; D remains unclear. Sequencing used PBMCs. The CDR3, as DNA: TGTGCCTGCCTAAACCCGAAAGAGACCCAGTACTTC. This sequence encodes CACLNPKETQYF.